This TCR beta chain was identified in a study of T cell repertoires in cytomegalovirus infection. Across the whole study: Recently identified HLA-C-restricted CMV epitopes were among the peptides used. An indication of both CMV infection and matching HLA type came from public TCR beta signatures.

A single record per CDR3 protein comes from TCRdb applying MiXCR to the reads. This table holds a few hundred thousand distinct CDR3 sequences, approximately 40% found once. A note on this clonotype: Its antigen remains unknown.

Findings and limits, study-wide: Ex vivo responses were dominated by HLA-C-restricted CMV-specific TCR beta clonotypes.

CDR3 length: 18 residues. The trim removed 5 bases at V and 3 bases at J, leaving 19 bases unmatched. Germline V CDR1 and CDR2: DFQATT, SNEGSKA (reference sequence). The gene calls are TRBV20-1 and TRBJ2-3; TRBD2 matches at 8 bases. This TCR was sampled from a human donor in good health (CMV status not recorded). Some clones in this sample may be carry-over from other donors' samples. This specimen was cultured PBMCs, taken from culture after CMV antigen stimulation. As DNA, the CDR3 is TGCAGTGCTCTCTCCGGGGGGGCCGGGACTCCGACAACAGATACGCAGTATTTT. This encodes CSALSGGAGTPTTDTQYF.